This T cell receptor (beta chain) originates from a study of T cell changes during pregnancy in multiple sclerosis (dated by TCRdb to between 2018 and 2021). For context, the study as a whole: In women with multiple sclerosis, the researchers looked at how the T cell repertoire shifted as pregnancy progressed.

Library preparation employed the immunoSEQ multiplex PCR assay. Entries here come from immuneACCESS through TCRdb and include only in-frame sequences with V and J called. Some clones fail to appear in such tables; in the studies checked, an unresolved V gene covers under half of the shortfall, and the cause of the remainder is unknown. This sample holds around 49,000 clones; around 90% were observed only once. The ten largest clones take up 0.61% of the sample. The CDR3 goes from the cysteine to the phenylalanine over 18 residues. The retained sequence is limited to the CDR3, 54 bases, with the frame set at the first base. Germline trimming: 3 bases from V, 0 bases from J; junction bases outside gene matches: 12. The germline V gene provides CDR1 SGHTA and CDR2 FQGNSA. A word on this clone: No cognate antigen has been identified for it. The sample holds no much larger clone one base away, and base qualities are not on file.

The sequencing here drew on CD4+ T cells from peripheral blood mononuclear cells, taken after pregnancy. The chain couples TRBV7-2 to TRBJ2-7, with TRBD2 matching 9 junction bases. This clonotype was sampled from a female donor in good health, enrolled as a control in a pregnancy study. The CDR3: CASSFTSGSPPSSYEQYF. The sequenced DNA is TGTGCCAGCAGCTTCACTAGCGGGTCCCCTCCCAGCTCCTACGAGCAGTACTTC.